Listed below are T cell receptor beta chains from one sample, sequenced in a study of cytomegalovirus exposure and HLA in healthy donors. TCRdb's table, derived via immunoSEQ multiplex PCR, lists solely in-frame clones and lacks some. The sample includes hundreds of thousands of clones, around four fifths of them seen just once. The specimen was PBMCs. The receptors stem from a boy aged 2 to 9 in good health and CMV-seronegative. The CDR3 runs from the conserved cysteine through the conserved F or W. Each record gives: D gene, J gene, V gene, clone size, CDR3 DNA, CDR3 protein. A D gene is named only where the DNA matches it firmly. Expanded clones are given a class, and other clones once, few, many or no size at all.

TRBD1 | TRBJ1-1 | TRBV19 | once | TGTGCCAGTAGTATAGCCCTGACAGGGGCGTACACTGAAGCTTTCTTT | CASSIALTGAYTEAFF
TRBD2 | TRBJ2-2 | TRBV25-1 | once | TGTGCCAGCTCGGGGGGGGCCGGGGAGCTGTTTTTT | CASSGGAGELFF
NA | TRBJ2-7 | TRBV4-2 | NA | TGTGCCAGCAGCTCCCCTCCGGTCTACGAGCAGTACTTC | CASSSPPVYEQYF
NA | TRBJ1-2 | TRBV20-1 | NA | TGCAGTGCTAGAGGGGGCTCTGGCTACACCTTC | CSARGGSGYTF
NA | TRBJ1-1 | TRBV20-1 | once | TGCAGTGCTACAGGGGCCGGTGAAGCTTTCTTT | CSATGAGEAFF
NA | TRBJ1-3 | TRBV5-1 | once | TGCGCCAGCAGCATGTCCGCAGGGGTCGGAAACACCATATATTTT | CASSMSAGVGNTIYF
TRBD2 | TRBJ2-7 | TRBV15 | NA | TGTGCCACCAGCCCCCGCGGTGGGGGGGTCCTCCCCTACGAGCAGTACTTC | CATSPRGGGVLPYEQYF
NA | TRBJ1-2 | TRBV15 | NA | TGTGCCACCAGCAGAGTCGTAAGCGGTGATGGCTACACCTTC | CATSRVVSGDGYTF
TRBD2 | TRBJ2-1 | TRBV5-4 | NA | TGTGCCAGCAGCTTGGGGGGACTAGCCGTACACGATGAGCAGTTCTTC | CASSLGGLAVHDEQFF
TRBD1 | TRBJ2-2 | TRBV7-6 | NA | TGTGCCAGCAGCTTAGGACAGGGCTACACCGGGGAGCTGTTTTTT | CASSLGQGYTGELFF
TRBD1 | TRBJ2-3 | TRBV27 | NA | TGTGCCAGCAGTTTTTCCGGGACAGACACAGATACGCAGTATTTT | CASSFSGTDTDTQYF
NA | TRBJ2-2 | TRBV5-4 | NA | TGTGCCAGCAGCCGGGACTCCAAAGGGGAGCTGTTTTTT | CASSRDSKGELFF
TRBD1 | TRBJ1-4 | TRBV19 | NA | TGTGCCAGTAGGGACAGGGGGTTTAGCGAAAAACTGTTTTTT | CASRDRGFSEKLFF
TRBD2 | TRBJ2-7 | TRBV30 | NA | TGTGCCTGGAGTCCTAGCGGGGGCTACTACGAGCAGTACTTC | CAWSPSGGYYEQYF
TRBD2 | TRBJ2-1 | TRBV6-5 | few | TGTGCCAGCAGCCTGGGGGGGCTAGCGGGAGATGAGCAGTTCTTC | CASSLGGLAGDEQFF
TRBD1 | TRBJ1-5 | TRBV19 | NA | TGTGCCACCCCCCCACAGGGGTCTCAGCCCCAGCATTTT | CATPPQGSQPQHF
NA | TRBJ1-1 | TRBV5-1 | few | TGCGCCAGCAGCTTGGTGGGGGCAGGGACTGAAGCTTTCTTT | CASSLVGAGTEAFF
TRBD2 | TRBJ2-1 | TRBV10-2 | NA | TGCGCCAGCCTCACTAGCGGGGGGACCTACAATGAGCAGTTCTTC | CASLTSGGTYNEQFF
NA | TRBJ1-1 | TRBV4-1 | NA | TGCGCCAGCAGCCGAGGTGCCGTGCTGAACACTGAAGCTTTCTTT | CASSRGAVLNTEAFF
TRBD2 | TRBJ2-1 | TRBV11-2 | NA | TGTGCCAGCAGCTCGAGGACTAGCGGGACGGCTTCCTACAATGAGCAGTTCTTC | CASSSRTSGTASYNEQFF
NA | TRBJ2-5 | TRBV5-1 | NA | TGCGCCAGCAGCTTGACGGGAGAGACCCAGTACTTC | CASSLTGETQYF
TRBD2 | TRBJ2-1 | TRBV6-5 | NA | TGTGCCAGCACCAAGGGACTAGCGGCAAATGAGCAGTTCTTC | CASTKGLAANEQFF
TRBD1 | TRBJ2-7 | TRBV6-5 | NA | TGTGCCAGCAAGGACAGGTCCTACGAGCAGTACTTC | CASKDRSYEQYF
TRBD2 | TRBJ2-1 | TRBV6-5 | NA | TGTGCCAGCACCAATCAGCGGGGTCCCTACAATGAGCAGTTCTTC | CASTNQRGPYNEQFF
TRBD2 | TRBJ2-5 | TRBV5-6 | NA | TGTGCCAGCAGCTTGATGCTTATGGATAGCGGGAGAGAGGAGACCCAGTACTTC | CASSLMLMDSGREETQYF